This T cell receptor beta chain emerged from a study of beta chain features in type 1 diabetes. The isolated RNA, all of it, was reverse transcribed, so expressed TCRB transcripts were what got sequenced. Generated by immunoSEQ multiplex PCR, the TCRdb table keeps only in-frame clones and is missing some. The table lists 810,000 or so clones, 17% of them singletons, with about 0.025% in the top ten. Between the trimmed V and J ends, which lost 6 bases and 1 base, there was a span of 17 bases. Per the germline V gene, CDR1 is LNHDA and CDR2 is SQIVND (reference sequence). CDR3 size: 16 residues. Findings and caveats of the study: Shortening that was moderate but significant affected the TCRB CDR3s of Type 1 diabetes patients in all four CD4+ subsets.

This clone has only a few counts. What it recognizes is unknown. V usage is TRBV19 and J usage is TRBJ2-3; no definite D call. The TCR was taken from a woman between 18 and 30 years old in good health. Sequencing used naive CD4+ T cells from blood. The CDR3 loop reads CASSPNVLLGTDTQYF. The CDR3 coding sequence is TGTGCCAGTAGCCCGAATGTGCTTCTAGGCACAGATACGCAGTATTTT.